This T cell receptor beta chain comes out of a study of blood T cell repertoires in COVID-19. The wider study: Researchers got acute and convalescent COVID-19 samples from the United States, Italy and Spain. Sample material is recorded as cDNA or gDNA derived from T cells, B-cell-depleted T cells, or PBMCs.

The CDR3 is made up of 16 amino acids. Trimming cost V 2 bases and J 0 bases, with 11 bases left between them. CDR1 is LGHNT and CDR2 is FRNRAP in the germline V gene. Original handling: Estimation of nucleated cell counts was performed using reference gene primer amplification. Clones were sequenced by immunoSEQ multiplex PCR, and TCRdb holds only the in-frame ones, with some missing. That table supplies the V and J calls and clone size; D and trimming were determined from the DNA. In the table there are 120,000 or so clones, around 80% of which are singletons. Sequencing input: peripheral blood. The rearrangement uses TRBV12-5 and TRBJ1-3; D is ambiguous. This sequence originates from a man aged 45-60 years with acute or convalescent COVID-19. The CDR3 coding sequence is TGTGCTAGTGGTTTGTTAGAAGTCGTCTCTGGAAACACCATATATTTT. Protein: CASGLLEVVSGNTIYF.